The rows below give T cell receptor beta chains drawn from one sample of a study of PD-1 blockade in classical Hodgkin lymphoma. Measured with immunoSEQ multiplex PCR; TCRdb has only the in-frame clones, and not every one. The data hold 20,000 to 25,000 clones, with about 68% observed a single time. Sequences were derived from peripheral blood mononuclear cells (PBMCs), sampled at baseline. All receptors derive from a human donor with classical Hodgkin lymphoma. The conserved cysteine and the conserved F or W are not part of the CDR3 here. Each record gives: V gene, J gene, CDR3 protein.

v_gene: TRBV28; j_gene: TRBJ2-7; CDR3aa: ASSLYPSAGIRYEQY
v_gene: TRBV7-7; j_gene: TRBJ2-5; CDR3aa: ASSLQLAGTQY
v_gene: TRBV18; j_gene: TRBJ2-7; CDR3aa: ASSRDISYEQY
v_gene: TRBV12-5; j_gene: TRBJ1-1; CDR3aa: ASGLKGKDGYTEAF
v_gene: TRBV6-5; j_gene: TRBJ2-3; CDR3aa: ASSLEGADTQY
v_gene: TRBV23-1; j_gene: TRBJ2-1; CDR3aa: ASSQTDRGGDEQF
v_gene: TRBV9; j_gene: TRBJ2-7; CDR3aa: ASSITSGGSTGQY
v_gene: TRBV10-1; j_gene: TRBJ2-5; CDR3aa: ASSESGGFQETQY
v_gene: TRBV30; j_gene: TRBJ1-1; CDR3aa: AWSPGHGNTEAF
v_gene: TRBV2; j_gene: TRBJ2-7; CDR3aa: ASTLTGVEQY
v_gene: TRBV7-2; j_gene: TRBJ2-6; CDR3aa: ASSLGRAGANVLT
v_gene: TRBV2; j_gene: TRBJ1-4; CDR3aa: ASRAGEVEKLF
v_gene: TRBV14; j_gene: TRBJ1-5; CDR3aa: ASSQVPGQPQH
v_gene: TRBV28; j_gene: TRBJ1-2; CDR3aa: ASSLWSDGDNYGYT
v_gene: TRBV9; j_gene: TRBJ2-2; CDR3aa: ASSGGPRELF
v_gene: TRBV27; j_gene: TRBJ2-1; CDR3aa: ASSGQGAYNEQF
v_gene: TRBV7-2; j_gene: TRBJ2-7; CDR3aa: ASSLAGDASSYEQY
v_gene: TRBV7-2; j_gene: TRBJ2-1; CDR3aa: ASSPSGGKTYNEQF
v_gene: TRBV4-3; j_gene: TRBJ2-6; CDR3aa: ASSQVVGRGTPSNVLT
v_gene: TRBV19; j_gene: TRBJ2-7; CDR3aa: ASSSPGAGYEQY
v_gene: TRBV7-2; j_gene: TRBJ1-5; CDR3aa: ASRPTGGNQPQH
v_gene: TRBV5-1; j_gene: TRBJ1-5; CDR3aa: ASSPGVLNQPQH
v_gene: TRBV2; j_gene: TRBJ2-2; CDR3aa: ASSERGILATGELF
v_gene: TRBV5-1; j_gene: TRBJ1-1; CDR3aa: ASSLGQGQNTEAF
v_gene: TRBV7-9; j_gene: TRBJ2-2; CDR3aa: ASSSLEGELF
v_gene: TRBV4-3; j_gene: TRBJ2-7; CDR3aa: ASSQDRASYEQY
v_gene: TRBV7-9; j_gene: .; CDR3aa: ASSHPGTPYEQY
v_gene: TRBV4-3; j_gene: TRBJ1-3; CDR3aa: ASSQERPGISGNTIY
v_gene: TRBV6-1; j_gene: TRBJ1-1; CDR3aa: ATAWTFGITEAF
v_gene: TRBV27; j_gene: TRBJ2-1; CDR3aa: ASSLRQVVSYNEQF
v_gene: TRBV28; j_gene: TRBJ1-5; CDR3aa: ASSPGQSYSNQPQH
v_gene: TRBV7-2; j_gene: TRBJ1-2; CDR3aa: ASSLGQGGGYT
v_gene: TRBV5-1; j_gene: TRBJ2-5; CDR3aa: ASSLAGVSQETQY
v_gene: TRBV19; j_gene: TRBJ1-2; CDR3aa: ASSMTEGAEGYT
v_gene: TRBV6-1; j_gene: TRBJ2-2; CDR3aa: ASSKADGTDNTGELF
v_gene: TRBV4-3; j_gene: TRBJ1-1; CDR3aa: ASSQDRGGEAF
v_gene: TRBV11-2; j_gene: TRBJ1-2; CDR3aa: ASSYPGTQYYGYT
v_gene: TRBV4-3; j_gene: TRBJ1-1; CDR3aa: ASSQDWELANTEAF
v_gene: TRBV19; j_gene: TRBJ2-2; CDR3aa: ASSVPGLAGELF
v_gene: TRBV4-3; j_gene: TRBJ2-2; CDR3aa: ASSPQLTGELF
v_gene: TRBV4-3; j_gene: TRBJ2-3; CDR3aa: ASSQDPAWAAQY
v_gene: TRBV7-2; j_gene: TRBJ2-3; CDR3aa: ASSLGLAGTDTQY
v_gene: TRBV30; j_gene: TRBJ2-7; CDR3aa: AWSVLVQYEQY